These T cell receptor beta chains were read from a single sample in a study of STAT5B mutations in CD4+ large granular lymphocyte leukemia. Using immunoSEQ multiplex PCR, the repertoire was profiled, and TCRdb retains in-frame clones only, with some absent. The sample lists approximately 35,000 clones; approximately 71% were seen once. Sequencing was performed on CD4+ T cells from blood buffy coats. These receptors all stem from a human donor in good health. CDR3s include the opening cysteine and the closing phenylalanine or tryptophan. The order of the fields is J gene, D gene, V gene, clone size, CDR3 protein, CDR3 DNA. The D gene is left open where the match is weak. Part of the rows lack a size; the others show once, few, many or a class for expanded clones.

>TRBJ1-3|-|TRBV14|-
CASSQAGTNSGNTIYF
TGTGCCAGCAGCCAAGCCGGGACCAACTCTGGAAACACCATATATTTT
>TRBJ1-5|-|TRBV7-2|few
CASSLFDNQPQHF
TGTGCCAGCAGCTTATTTGACAATCAGCCCCAGCATTTT
>TRBJ2-1|TRBD1|TRBV28|-
CASSFPGTGFNNEQFF
TGTGCCAGCAGTTTTCCCGGGACAGGGTTCAACAATGAGCAGTTCTTC
>TRBJ1-2|-|TRBV5-1|-
CASSPPQGVYGYTF
TGCGCCAGCAGCCCACCACAGGGCGTCTATGGCTACACCTTC
>TRBJ1-2|TRBD1|TRBV7-6|-
CASSLGQGAGYGYTF
TGTGCCAGCAGCCTAGGGCAGGGGGCGGGCTATGGCTACACCTTC
>TRBJ2-5|TRBD2|TRBV5-4|-
CASSLELAEETQYF
TGTGCCAGCAGCTTGGAGCTAGCGGAAGAGACCCAGTACTTC
>TRBJ1-1|-|TRBV7-2|-
CASSLSGPTEAFF
TGTGCCAGCAGCTTATCCGGTCCCACTGAAGCTTTCTTT
>TRBJ1-3|-|TRBV7-6|-
CASSPPGRGTSSGNTIYF
TGTGCCAGCAGTCCCCCGGGGAGGGGCACGAGCTCTGGAAACACCATATATTTT
>TRBJ2-4|TRBD2|TRBV7-2|once
CASSFTSGGSKNIQYF
TGTGCCAGCAGCTTCACTAGCGGGGGGTCCAAAAACATTCAGTACTTC
>TRBJ1-5|-|TRBV6-5|-
CASSYSRYQPQHF
TGTGCCAGCAGTTACTCGAGGTATCAGCCCCAGCATTTT
>TRBJ2-1|TRBD1|TRBV6-6|-
CASSYGTGGKHNEQFF
TGTGCCAGCAGTTACGGGACAGGGGGGAAACACAATGAGCAGTTCTTC